One sample yielded the 23 T cell receptor beta chains listed below, sequenced in a study of T cell repertoires in cytomegalovirus infection. TCRdb analysed the reads with MiXCR anew, one entry per CDR3 protein. Among more than 350,000 distinct CDR3 sequences listed, roughly 30% were seen once. The sample comprised PBMCs. The origin of the receptors is a human donor in good health (CMV status not recorded). Some clones in this sample may be carry-over from other donors' samples.

This clonotype was picked up a small number of times. This rearrangement joins TRBV24-1 to TRBJ2-3; a possible D gene is TRBD1 (5 bases). Trimming took 2 bases from V and 8 from J, leaving 16 bases between them. The CDR3 has 15 residues. Germline CDR1 is KGHDR and CDR2 is SFDVKD. This CDR3 reads CATSDSSWGQGTQYF. The CDR3 DNA is TGTGCCACCAGTGATTCTTCATGGGGTCAGGGTACGCAGTATTTT.

The J gene is TRBJ2-3, the V gene TRBV11-2, with D possibly called TRBD1 or TRBD2 (5 bases each). This CDR3 spans 16 amino acids. CDR1 is SGHAT, CDR2 FQNNGV, per germline. The V end lost 5 bases, the J end lost 3 bases, and 18 bases lay between the germline ends. CDR3 sequence reads: CASSPTPGRATDTQYF. CDR3 DNA: TGTGCCAGCAGCCCAACACCGGGGCGAGCGACAGATACGCAGTATTTT.

Details on this clonotype: No conserved phenylalanine or tryptophan is present at the end of the CDR3, so a read error is the likely explanation. The chain joins TRBV6-2 or TRBV6-3 to TRBJ1-1; 7 nucleotides line up with TRBD1. Germline loops: CDR1 MNHEY, CDR2 SVGEGT. This CDR3 comprises 13 residues. The CDR3, as DNA: TGTTCCAGCAGTTCTAATAGACAGGGCGGCGCTTTCTGT. Translating it yields CSSSSNRQGGAFC.

CDR3 loop: CASSLAGTGEAFF. The CDR3 nucleotides read TGTGCCAGCAGCTTAGCCGGGACAGGTGAAGCTTTCTTT. The V gene is TRBV7-6, the J gene TRBJ1-1; 8 bases are a match to TRBD1. V dropped 0 bases and J dropped 7; count of bases not matched to a gene: 1. Germline assignment: CDR1 SGHVS and CDR2 FNYEAQ. CDR3 length: 13 amino acids.

In this sample, this clonotype turned up a few times. The rearrangement uses TRBV4-2 and TRBJ2-5, with D perhaps matching TRBD1 or TRBD2 (5 bases each). The length of the CDR3 is 15 residues. CDR1 and CDR2 from the germline V gene are LGHNA and YNFKEQ. The V end lost 2 bases, the J end lost 2 bases, and 12 bases lay between the germline ends. CDR3: CASSQYLGRQETQYF. CDR3 nucleotide sequence: TGTGCCAGCAGCCAATACTTGGGACGGCAAGAGACCCAGTACTTC.

The gene calls are TRBV29-1 and TRBJ1-1; a weak D match, TRBD1 (5 bases). Germline loops: CDR1 SQVTM, CDR2 ANQGSEA. The ends were cut back, 0 bases at V and 9 bases at J, with 11 bases in the middle. This CDR3 is 12 amino acids long. The CDR3 loop reads CSVEDPGSQAFF. DNA of the CDR3: TGCAGCGTTGAAGACCCAGGGTCGCAAGCTTTCTTT.

The V and J genes are TRBV29-1 and TRBJ2-5; D not certain. The CDR3 runs 14 residues. V gave up 1 base and J gave up 1 base, with 10 bases separating them. Germline CDR1 reads SQVTM; CDR2 reads ANQGSEA. The CDR3 protein is CSVEAPGRQETQYF. CDR3 nucleotides: TGCAGCGTTGAAGCCCCCGGACGCCAAGAGACCCAGTACTTC.

This clonotype was seen a few times. The rearrangement links TRBV19 to TRBJ1-1, with D uncertain. Germline V gene lookup returns CDR1 LNHDA and CDR2 SQIVND (reference sequence). The CDR3 spans 13 residues. Between the trimmed V and J ends, which lost 2 bases and 2 bases, there was a span of 6 bases. The DNA of the CDR3 is TGTGCCAGTAGTATATCGGTAAACACTGAAGCTTTCTTT. It codes for CASSISVNTEAFF.

The table lists this clonotype with a few counts. The chain is built from TRBV4-1 and TRBJ2-1; TRBD2 matches at 9 bases. The CDR3 extends over 18 amino acids. The trim removed 0 bases at V and 8 bases at J, leaving 14 bases unmatched. Germline CDR1 is MGHRA and CDR2 is YSYEKL. CDR3 coding DNA: TGCGCCAGCAGCCAAGACCAGTGGATGTTGCGGGGGGGTTATGAGCAGTTCTTC. It codes for CASSQDQWMLRGGYEQFF.

This clonotype was observed at least ten times. The CDR3 is CASRRSSSLWEQYF. DNA for the CDR3: TGTGCCAGCAGACGCTCCTCCAGCCTCTGGGAGCAGTACTTC. This sequence joins TRBV12-3 or TRBV12-4 and TRBJ2-7; D ambiguous. V was trimmed by 6 bases and J by 7 bases, leaving 19 bases between them. This CDR3 has 14 amino acids.

The V and J genes are TRBV12-3 or TRBV12-4 and TRBJ1-5, with D possibly TRBD1 on 5 matching bases. Trimming removed 6 bases from V and 7 bases from J, with 13 bases in between. CDR3 size: 13 residues. CDR3 region: CASRPPGSQPQHF. The CDR3 coding sequence is TGTGCCAGCAGACCCCCAGGGAGCCAGCCCCAGCATTTT.

Notes on this clonotype: Without the conserved terminal phenylalanine or tryptophan, this CDR3 likely stems from a read error. The DNA is omitted, as the CDR3 cannot be located on it reliably, and the CDR3 follows TCRdb's listing. The V and J genes are TRBV28 and TRBJ2-1; the D segment call TRBD1 is taken from the table without a DNA check. Germline V gene sequence: CDR1 MDHEN, CDR2 SYDVKM. From its first to its last residue, the CDR3 has 12 amino acids. The CDR3 sequence is CASSLPGTGAIL.

The V and J genes are TRBV7-2 and TRBJ2-1; D may be TRBD1 (8 bases). The V gene's germline CDR1 is SGHTA and CDR2 FQGNSA. With 5 bases removed from V and 15 bases from J, the gap between germline ends came to 26 bases. This CDR3 is built from 15 residues. Here the CDR3 reads CASSQGASGYKETFF. CDR3 in DNA: TGTGCCAGCAGCCAGGGGGCTAGCGGATACAAGGAGACGTTCTTC.

The J gene is TRBJ1-1, the V gene TRBV9; D remains unclear. The germline CDR1 and CDR2 sequences are SGDLS and YYNGEE. Trimming cost V 2 bases and J 9 bases, with 17 bases left between them. The CDR3 sequence is 14 residues long. CDR3 region: CASSVEVTPVQAFF. The CDR3 DNA reads as TGTGCCAGCAGCGTCGAGGTCACCCCGGTCCAAGCTTTCTTT. The whole variable domain, remainder taken from reference TRBV9 and TRBJ1-1, is DSGVTQTPKHLITATGQRVTLRCSPRSGDLSVYWYQQSLDQGLQFLIQYYNGEERAKGNILERFSAQQFPDLHSELNLSSLELGDSALYFCASSVEVTPVQAFFGQGTRLTVV.

With respect to this clonotype: The CDR3 does not close with the conserved phenylalanine or tryptophan, likely indicating a read error. J is TRBJ2-7 and V is TRBV2, with 9 bases aligning to TRBD2. The CDR3 is made up of 15 amino acids. J gave up 6 bases and V 7 bases, and 13 bases lay outside the gene matches. From germline, CDR1 is SNHLY and CDR2 FYNNEI. For the CDR3, the DNA is TGTGCCAGCACCTGGATGGCTAGCGGGGCTGCCGAGCAGTACTTA. Its translation is CASTWMASGAAEQYL.

V and J are TRBV12-3 or TRBV12-4 and TRBJ1-5; tentatively, D is TRBD1 (5 bases). The CDR3 is 14 residues long. V was cut by 3 bases and J by 4 bases, with 10 bases left in between. In nucleotides, the CDR3 is TGTGCCAGCAGTTTTCAGGGAGGAAATCAGCCCCAGCATTTT. Amino acids: CASSFQGGNQPQHF.

The chain combines TRBV7-3 with TRBJ2-2; D perhaps matches TRBD2 (7 bases). Germline CDR1 and CDR2: SGHTA and FQGTGA. The ends were cut back, 2 bases at V and 0 bases at J, with 10 bases in the middle. This CDR3 comprises 16 residues. CDR3 in DNA: TGTGCCAGCAGCTTAGCGGGGGCGACGAACACCGGGGAGCTGTTTTTT. It encodes CASSLAGATNTGELFF.

Only a few counts were recorded for this clonotype. The chain is built from TRBV6-6 and TRBJ1-5; D not resolved. V was clipped by 0 bases and J by 1 base, with 16 bases between them. CDR3 length: 18 residues. The germline gives CDR1 MNHNY, CDR2 SVGAGI (reference sequence). Here the CDR3 DNA reads TGTGCCAGCAGTTACTCGCTCCTCCGTCGGGTCAGCAATCAGCCCCAGCATTTT. Translating gives CASSYSLLRRVSNQPQHF.

J is TRBJ1-5 and V is TRBV7-2; no reliable D call. The V gene's germline CDR1 is SGHTA and CDR2 FQGNSA. The CDR3 length is 15 residues. With 3 bases removed from V and 0 bases from J, the gap between germline ends came to 9 bases. In DNA, the CDR3 is TGTGCCAGCAGCTTCGGCGTCCTTAGCAATCAGCCCCAGCATTTT. It yields the protein CASSFGVLSNQPQHF.

Only one count was recorded for this clonotype. This may stem from a read error, because a much larger clone lies one nucleotide away. This chain links TRBV7-2 with TRBJ1-1, with 7 bases fitting TRBD1. CDR3 length equals 14 residues. Per the germline V gene, CDR1 is SGHTA and CDR2 is FQGNSA. The CDR3 sequence is CAGSSTGANTEAFF. CDR3 sequence (DNA): TGTGCCGGCAGCTCAACAGGGGCGAACACTGAAGCTTTCTTT.

Comments on this clonotype: Since the CDR3 does not end with the conserved phenylalanine or tryptophan, this likely comes from a read error. This sequence joins TRBV5-6 and TRBJ2-7; TRBD1 matches at 7 bases. CDR1 and CDR2 from the germline V gene are SGHDT and YYEEEE. With V trimmed by 2 bases and J by 4 bases, 9 bases remained unmatched. The CDR3 is 15 residues long. The CDR3 nucleotides are TGTGCCAGCAGCTTCCAACCTAGACAGGGTTACGAGCAGTACTTA. Its translation is CASSFQPRQGYEQYL.

Many counts were recorded for this clonotype. The chain links TRBV19 to TRBJ2-3; possibly TRBD1 for D (6 bases). Trimming removed 7 bases at V and 4 bases at J, with 18 bases between. CDR1 and CDR2 (germline): LNHDA, SQIVND (reference sequence). The CDR3 is 15 amino acids. The CDR3 nucleotides are TGTGCCAGTACCATTACCCACCAGGGGCCAGATACGCAGTATTTT. Its translation is CASTITHQGPDTQYF.

There are a few counts of this clonotype. The chain couples TRBV4-1 to TRBJ2-1; D may match TRBD1 or TRBD2 (6 bases each). Trimming removed 3 bases from V and 3 bases from J, with 18 bases in between. CDR3 length: 17 residues. Germline loops: CDR1 MGHRA, CDR2 YSYEKL. The CDR3 DNA is TGCGCCAGCAGCCAGCCTGGGGGGCGGGTCATCTACAATGAGCAGTTCTTC. Amino acid sequence: CASSQPGGRVIYNEQFF.